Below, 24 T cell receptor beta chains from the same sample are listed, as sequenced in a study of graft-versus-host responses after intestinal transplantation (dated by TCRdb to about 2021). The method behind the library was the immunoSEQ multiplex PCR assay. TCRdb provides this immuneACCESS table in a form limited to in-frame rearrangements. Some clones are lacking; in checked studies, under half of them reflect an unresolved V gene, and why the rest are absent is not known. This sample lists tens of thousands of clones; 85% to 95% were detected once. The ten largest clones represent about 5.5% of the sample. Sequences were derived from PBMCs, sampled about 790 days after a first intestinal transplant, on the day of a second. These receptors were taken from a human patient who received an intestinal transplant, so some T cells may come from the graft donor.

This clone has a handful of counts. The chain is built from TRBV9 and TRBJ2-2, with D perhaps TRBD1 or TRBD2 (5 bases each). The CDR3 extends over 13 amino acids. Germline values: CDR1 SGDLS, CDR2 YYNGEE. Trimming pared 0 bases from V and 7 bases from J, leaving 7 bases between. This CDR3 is CASSVGGNGELFF. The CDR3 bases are TGTGCCAGCAGCGTAGGGGGGAACGGGGAGCTGTTTTTT.

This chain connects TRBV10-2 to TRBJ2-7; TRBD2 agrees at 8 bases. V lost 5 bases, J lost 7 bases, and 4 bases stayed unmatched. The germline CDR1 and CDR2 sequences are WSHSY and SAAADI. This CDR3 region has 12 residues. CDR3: CASSSGSGEQYF. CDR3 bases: TGCGCCAGCAGTAGCGGGAGTGGTGAGCAGTACTTC.

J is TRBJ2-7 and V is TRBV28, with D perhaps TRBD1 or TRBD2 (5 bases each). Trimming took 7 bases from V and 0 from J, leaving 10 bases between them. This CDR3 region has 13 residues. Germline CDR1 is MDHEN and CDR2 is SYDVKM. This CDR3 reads CASIEGYSYEQYF. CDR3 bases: TGTGCCAGCATCGAGGGGTACTCCTACGAGCAGTACTTC.

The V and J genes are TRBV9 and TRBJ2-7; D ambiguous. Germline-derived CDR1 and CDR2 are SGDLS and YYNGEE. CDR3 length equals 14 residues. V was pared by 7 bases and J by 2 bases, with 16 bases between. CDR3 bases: TGTGCCAGCGGCGCCTCCTCGCGGCCCTACGAGCAGTACTTC. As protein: CASGASSRPYEQYF. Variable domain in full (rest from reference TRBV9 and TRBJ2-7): DSGVTQTPKHLITATGQRVTLRCSPRSGDLSVYWYQQSLDQGLQFLIQYYNGEERAKGNILERFSAQQFPDLHSELNLSSLELGDSALYFCASGASSRPYEQYFGPGTRLTVT.

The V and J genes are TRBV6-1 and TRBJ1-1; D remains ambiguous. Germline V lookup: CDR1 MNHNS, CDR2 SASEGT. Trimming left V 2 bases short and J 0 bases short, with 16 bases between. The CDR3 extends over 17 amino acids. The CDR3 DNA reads TGTGCCAGCAGTGAAAGGTTTTGGAAGGGTTTGAACACTGAAGCTTTCTTT. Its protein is CASSERFWKGLNTEAFF.

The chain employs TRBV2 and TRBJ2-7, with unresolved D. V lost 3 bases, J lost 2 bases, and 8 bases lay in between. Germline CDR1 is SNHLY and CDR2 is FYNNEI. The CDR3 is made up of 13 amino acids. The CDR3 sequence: CASSDSLTYEQYF. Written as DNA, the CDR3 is TGTGCCAGCAGTGATAGTCTGACCTACGAGCAGTACTTC.

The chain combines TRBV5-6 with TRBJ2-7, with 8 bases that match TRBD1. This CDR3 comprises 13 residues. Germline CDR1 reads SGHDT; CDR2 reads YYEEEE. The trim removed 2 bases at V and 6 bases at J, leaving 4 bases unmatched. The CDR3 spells CASSFLTGVEQYF. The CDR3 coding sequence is TGTGCCAGCAGCTTCCTGACAGGGGTCGAGCAGTACTTC.

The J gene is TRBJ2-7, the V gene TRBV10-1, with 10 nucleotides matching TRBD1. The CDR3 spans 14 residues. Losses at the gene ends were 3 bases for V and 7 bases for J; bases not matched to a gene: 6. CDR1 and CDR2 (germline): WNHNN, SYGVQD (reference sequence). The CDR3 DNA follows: TGCGCCAGCAGTGAAGGGACAGGGGTGAAAGAGCAGTACTTC. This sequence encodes CASSEGTGVKEQYF.

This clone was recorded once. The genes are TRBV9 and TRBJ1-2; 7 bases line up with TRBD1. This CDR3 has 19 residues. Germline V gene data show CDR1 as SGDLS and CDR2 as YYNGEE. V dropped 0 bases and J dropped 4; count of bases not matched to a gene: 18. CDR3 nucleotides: TGTGCCAGCAGCGTAGATAGCGGACAGGCAGCCCGTTTGGGCTATGGCTACACCTTC. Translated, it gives CASSVDSGQAARLGYGYTF.

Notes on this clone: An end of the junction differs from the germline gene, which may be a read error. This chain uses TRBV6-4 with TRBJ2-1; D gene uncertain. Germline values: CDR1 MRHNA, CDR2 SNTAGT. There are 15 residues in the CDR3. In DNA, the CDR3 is TGTGCCAGCAGTGAGATGATGGGCTCCCACAATGAGCAGCTCTTC. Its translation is CASSEMMGSHNEQLF.

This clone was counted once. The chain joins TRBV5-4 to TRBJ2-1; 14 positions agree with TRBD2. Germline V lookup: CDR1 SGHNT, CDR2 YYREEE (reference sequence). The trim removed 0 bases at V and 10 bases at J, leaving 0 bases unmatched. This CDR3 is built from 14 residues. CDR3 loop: CASSLGLAGGEQFF. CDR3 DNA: TGTGCCAGCAGCTTGGGACTAGCGGGAGGGGAGCAGTTCTTC.

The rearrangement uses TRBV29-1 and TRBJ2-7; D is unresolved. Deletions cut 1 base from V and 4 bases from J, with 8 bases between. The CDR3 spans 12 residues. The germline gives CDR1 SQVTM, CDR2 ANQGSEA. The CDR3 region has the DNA TGCAGCGTTGAAGGTGAAGGGTACGAGCAGTACTTC. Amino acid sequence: CSVEGEGYEQYF.

The CDR3 is CASSKVTGCSNQPQHF. Here the CDR3 DNA reads TGTGCCAGCAGCAAAGTAACTGGATGTAGCAATCAGCCCCAGCATTTT. The chain couples TRBV21-1 to TRBJ1-5. TRBV21-1 is a pseudogene locus. The CDR3 contains 16 residues.

CDR3 amino acids: CASSELTSPREEQYF. The CDR3 DNA sequence: TGTGCCAGCAGTGAATTAACTAGCCCCCGGGAAGAGCAGTACTTC. The V gene is TRBV25-1, the J gene TRBJ2-7; the D gene is possibly TRBD2 (6 bases). The CDR3 extends over 15 amino acids. CDR1 MGHDK and CDR2 SYGVNS come from the germline V gene. Trimming pared 1 base from V and 7 bases from J, leaving 17 bases between.

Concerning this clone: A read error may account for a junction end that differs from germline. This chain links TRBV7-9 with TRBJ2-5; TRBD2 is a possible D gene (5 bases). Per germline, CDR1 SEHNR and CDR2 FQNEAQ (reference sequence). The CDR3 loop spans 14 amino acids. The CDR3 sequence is CASSLGRPAESQYF. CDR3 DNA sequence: TGTGCCAGCAGCTTAGGTCGGCCAGCGGAGAGCCAGTACTTC.

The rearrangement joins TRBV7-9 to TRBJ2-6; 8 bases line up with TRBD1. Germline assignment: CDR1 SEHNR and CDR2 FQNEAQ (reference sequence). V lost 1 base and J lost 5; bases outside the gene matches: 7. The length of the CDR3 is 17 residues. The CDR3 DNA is TGTGCCAGCAGCTTAGGGGGGACAGGCAAGTGGGCCAACGTCCTGACTTTC. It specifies CASSLGGTGKWANVLTF.

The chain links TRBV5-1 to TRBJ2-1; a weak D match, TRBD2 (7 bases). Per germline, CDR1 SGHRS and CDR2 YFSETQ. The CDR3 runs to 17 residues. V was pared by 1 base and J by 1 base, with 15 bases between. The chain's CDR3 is CASSLFGRGRSYNEQFF. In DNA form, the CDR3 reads TGCGCCAGCAGCTTGTTCGGGCGGGGGCGTTCCTACAATGAGCAGTTCTTC.

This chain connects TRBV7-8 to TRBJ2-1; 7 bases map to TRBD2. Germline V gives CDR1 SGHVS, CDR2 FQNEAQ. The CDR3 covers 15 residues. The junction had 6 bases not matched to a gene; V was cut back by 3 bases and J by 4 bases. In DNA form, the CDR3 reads TGTGCCAGCAGCTTCTCCGGCGGGAGATACAATGAGCAGTTCTTC. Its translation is CASSFSGGRYNEQFF.

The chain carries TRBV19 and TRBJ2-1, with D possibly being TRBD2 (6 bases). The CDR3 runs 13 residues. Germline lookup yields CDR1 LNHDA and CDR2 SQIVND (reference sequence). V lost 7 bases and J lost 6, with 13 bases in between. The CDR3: CASTPGTANEQFF. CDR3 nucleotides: TGTGCCAGTACCCCAGGGACTGCCAATGAGCAGTTCTTC.

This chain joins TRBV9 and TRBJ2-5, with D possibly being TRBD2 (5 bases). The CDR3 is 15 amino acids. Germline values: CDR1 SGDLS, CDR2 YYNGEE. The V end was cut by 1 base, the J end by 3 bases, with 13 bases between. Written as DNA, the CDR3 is TGTGCCAGCAGCGTATCGGGGTCCCCCAAAGAGACCCAGTACTTC. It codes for CASSVSGSPKETQYF.

In nucleotides, the CDR3 is TGTGCCAGCAATGACGAACGGTCCGGCGAGACCCAGTACTTC. This gives the protein CASNDERSGETQYF. This chain links TRBV6-5 with TRBJ2-5; D not resolved. The CDR3 length is 14 residues. V shed 7 bases and J shed 5 bases, with 17 bases lying between them. Germline assignment: CDR1 MNHEY and CDR2 SVGAGI.

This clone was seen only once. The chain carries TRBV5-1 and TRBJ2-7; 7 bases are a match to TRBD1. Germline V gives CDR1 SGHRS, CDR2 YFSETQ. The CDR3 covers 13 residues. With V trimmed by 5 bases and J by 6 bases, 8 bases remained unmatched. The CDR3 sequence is CASRLDRQGEQYF. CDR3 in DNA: TGCGCCAGCAGACTTGACCGACAGGGCGAGCAGTACTTC. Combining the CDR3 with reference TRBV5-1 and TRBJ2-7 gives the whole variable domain KAGVTQTPRYLIKTRGQQVTLSCSPISGHRSVSWYQQTPGQGLQFLFEYFSETQRNKGNFPGRFSGRQFSNSRSEMNVSTLELGDSALYLCASRLDRQGEQYFGPGTRLTVT.

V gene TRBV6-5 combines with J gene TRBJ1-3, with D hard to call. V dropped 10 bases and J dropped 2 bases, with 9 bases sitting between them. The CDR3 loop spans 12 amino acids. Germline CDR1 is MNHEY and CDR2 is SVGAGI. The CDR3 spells CATRRPGNTIYF. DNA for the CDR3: TGTGCCACCCGGAGGCCTGGAAACACCATATATTTT.

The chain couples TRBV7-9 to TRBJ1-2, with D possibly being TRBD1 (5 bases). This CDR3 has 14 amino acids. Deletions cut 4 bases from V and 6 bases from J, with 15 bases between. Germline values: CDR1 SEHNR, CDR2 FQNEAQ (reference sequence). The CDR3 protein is CASSSGWGVDGYTF. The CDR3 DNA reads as TGTGCCAGCAGCTCGGGCTGGGGGGTCGATGGCTACACCTTC. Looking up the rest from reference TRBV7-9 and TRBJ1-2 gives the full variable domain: DTGVSQNPRHKITKRGQNVTFRCDPISEHNRLYWYRQTLGQGPEFLTYFQNEAQLEKSRLLSDRFSAERPKGSFSTLEIQRTEQGDSAMYLCASSSGWGVDGYTFGSGTRLTVV.